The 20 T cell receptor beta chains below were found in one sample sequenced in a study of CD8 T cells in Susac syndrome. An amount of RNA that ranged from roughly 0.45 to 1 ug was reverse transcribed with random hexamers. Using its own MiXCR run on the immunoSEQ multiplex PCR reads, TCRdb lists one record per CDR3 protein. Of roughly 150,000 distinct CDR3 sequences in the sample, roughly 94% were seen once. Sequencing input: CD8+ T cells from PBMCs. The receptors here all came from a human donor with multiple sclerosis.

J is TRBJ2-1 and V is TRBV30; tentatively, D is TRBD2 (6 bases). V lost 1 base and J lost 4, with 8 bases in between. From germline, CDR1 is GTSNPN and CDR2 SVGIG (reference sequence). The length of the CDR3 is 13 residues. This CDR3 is CAWSGGGYNEQFF. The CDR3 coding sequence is TGTGCCTGGAGTGGAGGAGGGTACAATGAGCAGTTCTTC.

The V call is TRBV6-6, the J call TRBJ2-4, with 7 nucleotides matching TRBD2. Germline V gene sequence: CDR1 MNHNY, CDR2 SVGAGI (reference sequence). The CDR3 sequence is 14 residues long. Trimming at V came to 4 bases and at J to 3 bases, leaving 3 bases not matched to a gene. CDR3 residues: CASSSAGVKNIQYF. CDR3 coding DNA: TGTGCCAGCAGTTCCGCGGGAGTCAAAAACATTCAGTACTTC.

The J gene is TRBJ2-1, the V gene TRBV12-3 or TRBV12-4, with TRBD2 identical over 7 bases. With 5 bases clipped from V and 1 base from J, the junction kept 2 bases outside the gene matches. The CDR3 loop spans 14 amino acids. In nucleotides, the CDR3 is TGTGCCAGCAGTATGCGGGGGTCCTACAATGAGCAGTTCTTC. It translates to CASSMRGSYNEQFF.

The CDR3 reads CASSPNSGGQSRNEQFF. The CDR3 DNA reads as TGTGCCAGCAGCCCCAATTCAGGGGGACAGTCTCGGAATGAGCAGTTCTTC. V and J are TRBV6-2 or TRBV6-3 and TRBJ2-1; 7 bases line up with TRBD1. The CDR3 runs 17 residues. V lost 6 bases to trimming and J lost 7 bases; unmatched junction nucleotides: 18. The germline gives CDR1 MNHEY, CDR2 SVGEGT.

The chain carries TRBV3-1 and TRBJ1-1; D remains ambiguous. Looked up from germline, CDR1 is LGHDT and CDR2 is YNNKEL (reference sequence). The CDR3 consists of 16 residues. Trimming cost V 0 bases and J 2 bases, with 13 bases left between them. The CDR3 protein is CASSQDLLGPNTEAFF. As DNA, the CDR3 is TGTGCCAGCAGCCAAGATCTTCTAGGACCCAACACTGAAGCTTTCTTT.

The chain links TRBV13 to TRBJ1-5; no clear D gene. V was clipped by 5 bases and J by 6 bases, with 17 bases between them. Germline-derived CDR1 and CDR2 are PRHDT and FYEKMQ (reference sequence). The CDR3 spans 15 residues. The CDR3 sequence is CASSEGRLRSQPQHF. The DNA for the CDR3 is TGTGCCAGCAGCGAGGGCAGACTAAGGAGTCAGCCCCAGCATTTT.

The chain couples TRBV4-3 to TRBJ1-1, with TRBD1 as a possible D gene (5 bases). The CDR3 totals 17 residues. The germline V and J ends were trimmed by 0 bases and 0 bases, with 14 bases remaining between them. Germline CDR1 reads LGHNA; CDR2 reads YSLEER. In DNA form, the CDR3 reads TGCGCCAGCAGCCAAGATGGGTCCGGGACTGTGAACACTGAAGCTTTCTTT. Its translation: CASSQDGSGTVNTEAFF.

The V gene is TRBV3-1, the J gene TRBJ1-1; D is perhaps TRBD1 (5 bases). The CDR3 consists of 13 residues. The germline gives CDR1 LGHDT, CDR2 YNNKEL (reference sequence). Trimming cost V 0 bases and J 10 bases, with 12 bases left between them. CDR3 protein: CASSQEVGLGAFF. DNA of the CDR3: TGTGCCAGCAGCCAAGAGGTGGGGCTGGGAGCTTTCTTT.

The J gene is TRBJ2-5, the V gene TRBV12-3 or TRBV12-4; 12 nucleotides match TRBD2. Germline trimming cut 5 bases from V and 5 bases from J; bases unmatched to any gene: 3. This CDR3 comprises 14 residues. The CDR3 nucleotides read TGTGCCAGCAGTGGACTAGCGGGGCGTGAGACCCAGTACTTC. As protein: CASSGLAGRETQYF.

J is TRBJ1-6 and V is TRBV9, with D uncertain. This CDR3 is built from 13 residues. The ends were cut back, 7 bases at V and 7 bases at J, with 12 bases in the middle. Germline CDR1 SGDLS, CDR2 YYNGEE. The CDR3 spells CASGDGRNSPLHF. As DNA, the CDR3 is TGTGCCAGCGGAGACGGTCGGAATTCACCCCTCCACTTT.

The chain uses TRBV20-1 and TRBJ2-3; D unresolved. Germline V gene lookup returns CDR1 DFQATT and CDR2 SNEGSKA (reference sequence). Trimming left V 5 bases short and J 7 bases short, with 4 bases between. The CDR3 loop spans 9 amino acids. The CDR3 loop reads CSAPNTQYF. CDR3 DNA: TGCAGTGCTCCCAATACGCAGTATTTT.

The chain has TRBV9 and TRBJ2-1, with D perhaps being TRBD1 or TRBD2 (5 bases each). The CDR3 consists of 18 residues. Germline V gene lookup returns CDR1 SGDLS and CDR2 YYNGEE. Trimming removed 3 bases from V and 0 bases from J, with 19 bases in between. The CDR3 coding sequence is TGTGCCAGCAGCGACGCCTCGGGACGGCAAAGCTCCTACAATGAGCAGTTCTTC. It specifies CASSDASGRQSSYNEQFF.

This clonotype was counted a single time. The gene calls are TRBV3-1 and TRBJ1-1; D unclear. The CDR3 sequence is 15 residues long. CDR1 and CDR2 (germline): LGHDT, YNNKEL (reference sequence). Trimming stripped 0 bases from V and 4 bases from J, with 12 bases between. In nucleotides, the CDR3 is TGTGCCAGCAGCCAAGATGATCAGGTGGCCACTGAAGCTTTCTTT. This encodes CASSQDDQVATEAFF.

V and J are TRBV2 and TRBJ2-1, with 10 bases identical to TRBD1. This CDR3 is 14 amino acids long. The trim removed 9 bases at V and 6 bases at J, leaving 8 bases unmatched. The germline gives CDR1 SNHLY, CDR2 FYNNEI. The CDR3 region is CASPRRDRGNEQFF. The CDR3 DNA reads TGTGCCAGTCCAAGGAGGGACAGGGGCAATGAGCAGTTCTTC.

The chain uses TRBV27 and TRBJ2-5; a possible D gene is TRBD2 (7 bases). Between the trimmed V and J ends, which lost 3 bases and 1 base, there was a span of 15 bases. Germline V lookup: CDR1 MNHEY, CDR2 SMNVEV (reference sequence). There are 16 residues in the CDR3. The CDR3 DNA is TGTGCCAGCAGTTTCGGGGCGGGGGCCATCCAAGAGACCCAGTACTTC. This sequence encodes CASSFGAGAIQETQYF.

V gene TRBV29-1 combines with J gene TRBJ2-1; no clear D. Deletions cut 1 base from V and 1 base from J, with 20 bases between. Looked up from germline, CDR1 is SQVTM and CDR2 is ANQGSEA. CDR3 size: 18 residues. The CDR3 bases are TGCAGCGTTGAAGTCTTCGGCCAAAGCGCCCAATCCTACAATGAGCAGTTCTTC. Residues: CSVEVFGQSAQSYNEQFF.

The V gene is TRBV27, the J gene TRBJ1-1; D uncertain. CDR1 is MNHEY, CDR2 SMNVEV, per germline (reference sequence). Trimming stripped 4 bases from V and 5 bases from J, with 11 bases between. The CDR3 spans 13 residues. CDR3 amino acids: CASSWKKLTEAFF. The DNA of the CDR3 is TGTGCCAGCAGTTGGAAGAAGCTAACTGAAGCTTTCTTT.

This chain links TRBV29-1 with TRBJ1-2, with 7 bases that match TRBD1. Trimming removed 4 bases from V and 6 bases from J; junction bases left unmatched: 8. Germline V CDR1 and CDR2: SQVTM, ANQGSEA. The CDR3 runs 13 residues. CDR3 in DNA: TGCAGCGTTGGACAGGGAAGCGAGGATGGCTACACCTTC. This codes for CSVGQGSEDGYTF.

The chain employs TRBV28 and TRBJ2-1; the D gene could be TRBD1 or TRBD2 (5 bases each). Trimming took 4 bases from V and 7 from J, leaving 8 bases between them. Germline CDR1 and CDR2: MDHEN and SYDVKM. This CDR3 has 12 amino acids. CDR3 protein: CASSSGANEQFF. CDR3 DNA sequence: TGTGCCAGCAGTTCCGGGGCAAATGAGCAGTTCTTC.

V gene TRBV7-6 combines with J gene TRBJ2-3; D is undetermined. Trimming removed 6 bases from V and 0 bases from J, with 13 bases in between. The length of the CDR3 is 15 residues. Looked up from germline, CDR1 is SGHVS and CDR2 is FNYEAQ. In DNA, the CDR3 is TGTGCCAGCAGTCCCAAGGTAGCTAGCACAGATACGCAGTATTTT. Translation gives CASSPKVASTDTQYF. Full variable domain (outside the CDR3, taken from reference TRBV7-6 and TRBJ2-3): GAGVSQSPRYKVTKRGQDVALRCDPISGHVSLYWYRQALGQGPEFLTYFNYEAQQDKSGLPNDRFSAERPEGSISTLTIQRTEQRDSAMYRCASSPKVASTDTQYFGPGTRLTVL.